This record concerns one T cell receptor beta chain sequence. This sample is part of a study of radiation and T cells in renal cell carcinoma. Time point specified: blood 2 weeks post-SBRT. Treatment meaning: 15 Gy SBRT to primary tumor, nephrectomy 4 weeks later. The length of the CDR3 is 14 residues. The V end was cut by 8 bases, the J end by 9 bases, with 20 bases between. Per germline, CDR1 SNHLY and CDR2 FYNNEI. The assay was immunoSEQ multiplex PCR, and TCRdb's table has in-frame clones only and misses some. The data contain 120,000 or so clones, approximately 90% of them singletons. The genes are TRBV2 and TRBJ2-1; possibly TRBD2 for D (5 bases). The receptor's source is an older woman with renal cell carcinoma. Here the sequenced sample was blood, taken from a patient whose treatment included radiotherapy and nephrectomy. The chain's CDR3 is CASEEQSLRGEQFF. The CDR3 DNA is TGTGCCAGCGAGGAACAGTCCCTTCGGGGTGAGCAGTTCTTC.